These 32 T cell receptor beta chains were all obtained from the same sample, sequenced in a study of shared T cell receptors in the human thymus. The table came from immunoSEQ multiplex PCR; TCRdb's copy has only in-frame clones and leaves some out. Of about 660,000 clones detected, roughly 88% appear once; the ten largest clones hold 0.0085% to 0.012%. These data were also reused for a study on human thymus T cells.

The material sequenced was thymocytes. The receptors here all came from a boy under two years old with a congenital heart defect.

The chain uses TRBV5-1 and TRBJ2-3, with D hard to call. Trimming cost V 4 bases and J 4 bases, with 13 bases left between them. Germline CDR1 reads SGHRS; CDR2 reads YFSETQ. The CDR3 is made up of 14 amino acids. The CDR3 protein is CASSPRGGADTQYF. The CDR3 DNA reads TGCGCCAGCAGCCCGAGAGGTGGCGCAGATACGCAGTATTTT.

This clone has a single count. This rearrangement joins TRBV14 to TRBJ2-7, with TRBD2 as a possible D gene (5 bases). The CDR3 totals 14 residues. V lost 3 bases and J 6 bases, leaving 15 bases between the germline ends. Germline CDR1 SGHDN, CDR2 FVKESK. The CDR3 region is CASSQKDSTSEQYF. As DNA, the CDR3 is TGTGCCAGCAGCCAGAAGGACTCCACCTCCGAGCAGTACTTC. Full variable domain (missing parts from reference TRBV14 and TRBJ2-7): EAGVTQFPSHSVIEKGQTVTLRCDPISGHDNLYWYRRVMGKEIKFLLHFVKESKQDESGMPNNRFLAERTGGTYSTLKVQPAELEDSGVYFCASSQKDSTSEQYFGPGTRLTVT.

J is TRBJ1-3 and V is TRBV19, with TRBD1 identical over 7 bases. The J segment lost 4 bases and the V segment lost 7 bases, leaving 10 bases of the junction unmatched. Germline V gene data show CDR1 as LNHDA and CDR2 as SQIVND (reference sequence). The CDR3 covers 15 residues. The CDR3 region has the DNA TGTGCCAGTACCAACACAGGGGTAGGCGGAAACACCATATATTTT. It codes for CASTNTGVGGNTIYF.

CDR3 DNA: TGTGCCAGCAGCTTGCGACGGACTAGCGAAGAGACCCAGTACTTC. The encoded protein is CASSLRRTSEETQYF. J is TRBJ2-5 and V is TRBV5-6; 9 nucleotides line up with TRBD2. Unmatched junction bases numbered 4, after V lost 1 base and J lost 3 bases. Germline CDR1 SGHDT, CDR2 YYEEEE. This CDR3 has 15 amino acids.

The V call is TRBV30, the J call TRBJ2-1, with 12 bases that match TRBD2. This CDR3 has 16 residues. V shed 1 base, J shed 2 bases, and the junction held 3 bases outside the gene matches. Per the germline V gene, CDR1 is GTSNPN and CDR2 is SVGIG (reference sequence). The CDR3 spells CAWSGGLAGPYNEQFF. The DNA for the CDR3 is TGTGCCTGGAGTGGGGGACTAGCGGGCCCCTACAATGAGCAGTTCTTC. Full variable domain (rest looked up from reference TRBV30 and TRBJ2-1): SQTIHQWPATLVQPVGSPLSLECTVEGTSNPNLYWYRQAAGRGLQLLFYSVGIGQISSEVPQNLSASRPQDRQFILSSKKLLLSDSGFYLCAWSGGLAGPYNEQFFGPGTRLTVL.

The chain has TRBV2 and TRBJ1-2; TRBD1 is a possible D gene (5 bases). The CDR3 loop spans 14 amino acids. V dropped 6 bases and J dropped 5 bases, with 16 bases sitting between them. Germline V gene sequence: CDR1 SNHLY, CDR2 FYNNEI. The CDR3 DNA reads TGTGCCAGCAGCGTAGGGGATATCCCTTATGGCTACACCTTC. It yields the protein CASSVGDIPYGYTF.

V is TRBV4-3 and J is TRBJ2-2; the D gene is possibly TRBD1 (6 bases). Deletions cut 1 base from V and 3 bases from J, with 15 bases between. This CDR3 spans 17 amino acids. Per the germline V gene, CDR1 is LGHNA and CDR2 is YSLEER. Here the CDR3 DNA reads TGCGCCAGCAGCCAAGGTTCGGGACACCGTGACACCGGGGAGCTGTTTTTT. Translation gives CASSQGSGHRDTGELFF.

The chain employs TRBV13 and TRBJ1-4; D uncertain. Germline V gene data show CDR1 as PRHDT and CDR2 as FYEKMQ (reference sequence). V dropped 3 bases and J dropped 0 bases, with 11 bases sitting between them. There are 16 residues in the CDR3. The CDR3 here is CASSLGLHATNEKLFF. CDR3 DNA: TGTGCCAGCAGCTTGGGCCTCCATGCAACTAATGAAAAACTGTTTTTT.

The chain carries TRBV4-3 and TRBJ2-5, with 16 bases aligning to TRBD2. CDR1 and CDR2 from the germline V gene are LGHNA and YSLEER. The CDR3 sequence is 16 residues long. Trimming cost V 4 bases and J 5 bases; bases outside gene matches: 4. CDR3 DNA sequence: TGCGCCAGCAGCCCGGGACTAGCGGGAGGGAATGAGACCCAGTACTTC. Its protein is CASSPGLAGGNETQYF.

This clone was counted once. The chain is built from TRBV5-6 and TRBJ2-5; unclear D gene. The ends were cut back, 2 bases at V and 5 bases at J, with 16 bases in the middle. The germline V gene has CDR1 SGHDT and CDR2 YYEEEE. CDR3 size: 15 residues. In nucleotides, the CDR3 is TGTGCCAGCAGCTTCCGCCAAACAAGTCTCGAGACCCAGTACTTC. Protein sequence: CASSFRQTSLETQYF.

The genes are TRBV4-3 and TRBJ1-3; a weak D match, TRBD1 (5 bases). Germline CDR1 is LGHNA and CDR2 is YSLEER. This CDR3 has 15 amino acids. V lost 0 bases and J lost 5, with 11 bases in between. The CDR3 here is CASSQETAGRNTIYF. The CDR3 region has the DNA TGCGCCAGCAGCCAAGAGACAGCGGGTCGAAACACCATATATTTT.

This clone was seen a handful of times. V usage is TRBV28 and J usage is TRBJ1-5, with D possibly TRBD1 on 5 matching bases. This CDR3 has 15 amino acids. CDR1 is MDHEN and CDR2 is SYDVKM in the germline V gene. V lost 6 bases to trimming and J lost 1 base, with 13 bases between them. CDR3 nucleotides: TGTGCCAGCAGGCGGCAGGGTAGAAGCAATCAGCCCCAGCATTTT. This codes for CASRRQGRSNQPQHF.

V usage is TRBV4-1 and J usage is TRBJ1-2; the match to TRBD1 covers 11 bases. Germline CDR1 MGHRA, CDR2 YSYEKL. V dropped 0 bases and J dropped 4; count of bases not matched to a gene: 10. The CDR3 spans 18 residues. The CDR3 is CASSQDPRTGGEGYGYTF. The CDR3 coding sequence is TGCGCCAGCAGCCAAGACCCTCGGACAGGGGGCGAAGGCTATGGCTACACCTTC.

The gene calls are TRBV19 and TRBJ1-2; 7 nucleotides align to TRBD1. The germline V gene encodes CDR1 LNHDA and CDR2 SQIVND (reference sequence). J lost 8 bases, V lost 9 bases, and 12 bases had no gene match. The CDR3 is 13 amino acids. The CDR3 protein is CASTRGTPGGYTF. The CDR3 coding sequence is TGTGCCAGCACCAGGGGGACGCCGGGGGGCTACACCTTC.

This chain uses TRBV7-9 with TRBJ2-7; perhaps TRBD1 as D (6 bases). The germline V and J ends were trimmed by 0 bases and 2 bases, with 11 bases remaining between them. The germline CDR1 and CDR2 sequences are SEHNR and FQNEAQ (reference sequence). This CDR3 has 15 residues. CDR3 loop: CASSLAQGPTYEQYF. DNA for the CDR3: TGTGCCAGCAGCTTAGCTCAGGGGCCCACCTACGAGCAGTACTTC.

The CDR3 sequence: CASSQVREWTEAFF. Here the CDR3 DNA reads TGCGCCAGCAGCCAAGTCAGGGAATGGACTGAAGCTTTCTTT. The chain employs TRBV4-3 and TRBJ1-1; D is perhaps TRBD1 (5 bases). CDR1 and CDR2 from the germline V gene are LGHNA and YSLEER. V lost 1 base, J lost 5 bases, and 11 bases lay in between. The length of the CDR3 is 14 residues.

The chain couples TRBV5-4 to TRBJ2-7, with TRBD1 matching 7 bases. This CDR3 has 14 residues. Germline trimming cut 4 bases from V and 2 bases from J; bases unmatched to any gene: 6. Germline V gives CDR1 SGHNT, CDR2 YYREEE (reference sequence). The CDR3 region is CASSTGQAPYEQYF. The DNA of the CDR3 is TGTGCCAGCAGCACCGGACAGGCCCCCTACGAGCAGTACTTC.

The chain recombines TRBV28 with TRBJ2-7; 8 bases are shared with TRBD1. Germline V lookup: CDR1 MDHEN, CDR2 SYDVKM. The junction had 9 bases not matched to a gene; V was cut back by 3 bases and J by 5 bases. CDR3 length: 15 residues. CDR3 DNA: TGTGCCAGCAGTTTGAAACAGGGGGAACTCGACGAGCAGTACTTC. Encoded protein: CASSLKQGELDEQYF.

CDR3 in DNA: TGTGCCAGCAGCCTACCACCCTACGAGCAGTACTTC. It translates to CASSLPPYEQYF. This sequence joins TRBV11-2 and TRBJ2-7; D uncertain. The V end was cut by 5 bases, the J end by 2 bases, with 7 bases between. Germline assignment: CDR1 SGHAT and CDR2 FQNNGV. This CDR3 spans 12 amino acids.

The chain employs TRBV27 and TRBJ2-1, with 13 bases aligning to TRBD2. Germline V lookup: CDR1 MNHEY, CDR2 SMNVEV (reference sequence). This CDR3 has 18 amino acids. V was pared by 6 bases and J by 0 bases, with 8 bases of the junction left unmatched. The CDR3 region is CASRGTSGKGGSYNEQFF. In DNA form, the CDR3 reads TGTGCCAGCAGGGGGACTAGCGGGAAGGGCGGCTCCTACAATGAGCAGTTCTTC.

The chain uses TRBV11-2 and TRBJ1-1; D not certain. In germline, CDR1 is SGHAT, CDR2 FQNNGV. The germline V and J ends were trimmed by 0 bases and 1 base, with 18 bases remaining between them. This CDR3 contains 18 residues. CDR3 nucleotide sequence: TGTGCCAGCAGCTTAGATCATGCCAAGATAGAGCCGAACACTGAAGCTTTCTTT. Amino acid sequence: CASSLDHAKIEPNTEAFF.

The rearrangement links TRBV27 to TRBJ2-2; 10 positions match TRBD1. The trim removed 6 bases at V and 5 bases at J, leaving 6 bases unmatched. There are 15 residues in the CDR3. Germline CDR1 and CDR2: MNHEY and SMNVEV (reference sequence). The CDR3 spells CASRGQGRGTGELFF. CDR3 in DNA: TGTGCCAGCAGGGGACAGGGGAGAGGTACCGGGGAGCTGTTTTTT.

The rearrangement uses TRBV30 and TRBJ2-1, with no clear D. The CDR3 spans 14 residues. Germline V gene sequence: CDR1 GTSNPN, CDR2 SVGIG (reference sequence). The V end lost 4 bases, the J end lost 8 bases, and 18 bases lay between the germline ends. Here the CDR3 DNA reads TGTGCCTGGACCCCGCGTGCAGGTTGGGATGAGCAGTTCTTC. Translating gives CAWTPRAGWDEQFF. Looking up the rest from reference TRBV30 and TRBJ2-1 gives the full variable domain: SQTIHQWPATLVQPVGSPLSLECTVEGTSNPNLYWYRQAAGRGLQLLFYSVGIGQISSEVPQNLSASRPQDRQFILSSKKLLLSDSGFYLCAWTPRAGWDEQFFGPGTRLTVL.

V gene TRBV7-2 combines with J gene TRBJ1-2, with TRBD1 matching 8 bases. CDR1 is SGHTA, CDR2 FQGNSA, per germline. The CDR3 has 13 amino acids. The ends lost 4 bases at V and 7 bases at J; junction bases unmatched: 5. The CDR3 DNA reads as TGTGCCAGCAGCTCACTCAGGGGGCTTGGCTACACCTTC. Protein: CASSSLRGLGYTF.

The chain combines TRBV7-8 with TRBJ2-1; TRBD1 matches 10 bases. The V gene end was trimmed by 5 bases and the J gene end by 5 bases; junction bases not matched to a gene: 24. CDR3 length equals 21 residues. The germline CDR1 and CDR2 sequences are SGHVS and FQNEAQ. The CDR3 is CASSLVGRQGAREGTNNEQFF. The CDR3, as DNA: TGTGCCAGCAGCCTCGTGGGAAGACAGGGGGCTCGGGAGGGTACAAACAATGAGCAGTTCTTC.

The CDR3 reads CATSSRQGNTGELFF. The CDR3 DNA reads as TGTGCCACCAGCTCTCGACAGGGGAACACCGGGGAGCTGTTTTTT. The chain couples TRBV15 to TRBJ2-2; TRBD1 matches at 7 bases. This CDR3 region has 15 residues. The V and J ends lost 5 bases and 1 base, in that order; junction bases with no gene match: 4. Germline CDR1 LNHNV, CDR2 YYDKDF (reference sequence).

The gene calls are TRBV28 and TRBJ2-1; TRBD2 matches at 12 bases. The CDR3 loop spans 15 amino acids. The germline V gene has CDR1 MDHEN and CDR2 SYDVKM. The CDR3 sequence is CAGGRLAGDCNEQFF. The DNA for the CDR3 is TGTGCGGGGGGGCGACTAGCGGGAGACTGCAATGAGCAGTTCTTC. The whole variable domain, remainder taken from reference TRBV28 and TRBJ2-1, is DVKVTQSSRYLVKRTGEKVFLECVQDMDHENMFWYRQDPGLGLRLIYFSYDVKMKEKGDIPEGYSVSREKKERFSLILESASTNQTSMYLCAGGRLAGDCNEQFFGPGTRLTVL.

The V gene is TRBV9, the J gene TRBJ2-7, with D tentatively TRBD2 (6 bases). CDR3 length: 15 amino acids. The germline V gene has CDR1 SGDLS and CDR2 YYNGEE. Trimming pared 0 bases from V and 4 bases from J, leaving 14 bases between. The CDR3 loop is CASSVDRGKQYEQYF. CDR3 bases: TGTGCCAGCAGCGTAGATCGGGGGAAACAATACGAGCAGTACTTC.

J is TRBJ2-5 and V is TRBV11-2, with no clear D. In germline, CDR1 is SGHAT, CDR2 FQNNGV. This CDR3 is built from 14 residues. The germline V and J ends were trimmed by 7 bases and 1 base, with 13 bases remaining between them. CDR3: CASTPCRVQETQYF. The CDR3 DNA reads TGTGCCAGCACTCCTTGTCGGGTCCAAGAGACCCAGTACTTC.

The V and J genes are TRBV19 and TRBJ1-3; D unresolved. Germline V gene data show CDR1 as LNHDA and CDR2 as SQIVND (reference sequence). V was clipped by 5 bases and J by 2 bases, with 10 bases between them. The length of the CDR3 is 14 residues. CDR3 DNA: TGTGCCAGTAGTCCCCGACAAGCTGGAAACACCATATATTTT. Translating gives CASSPRQAGNTIYF.

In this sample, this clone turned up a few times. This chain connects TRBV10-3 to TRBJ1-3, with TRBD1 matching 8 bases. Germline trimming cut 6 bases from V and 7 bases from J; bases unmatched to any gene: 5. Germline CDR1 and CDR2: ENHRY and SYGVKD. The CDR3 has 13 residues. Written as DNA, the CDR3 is TGTGCCATCAGCTATAGACAGGGGAACACCATATATTTT. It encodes CAISYRQGNTIYF.

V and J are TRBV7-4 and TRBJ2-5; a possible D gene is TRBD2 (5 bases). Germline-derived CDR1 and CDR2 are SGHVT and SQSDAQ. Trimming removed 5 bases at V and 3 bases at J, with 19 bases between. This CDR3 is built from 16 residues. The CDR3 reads CASSLLSLVGEETQYF. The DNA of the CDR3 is TGTGCCAGCAGCCTACTCTCCCTGGTGGGAGAAGAGACCCAGTACTTC.